The 16 T cell receptor beta chains in this list originate from one sample, sequenced in a study of beta chain features in type 1 diabetes. Expressed TCRB transcripts were sequenced because the isolated RNA had all been reverse transcribed beforehand. Repertoires were generated with immunoSEQ multiplex PCR, while TCRdb's copy carries only in-frame clones and drops some. The sample lists roughly 330,000 clones, 11% seen once, with about 0.014% in the top ten. The material sequenced was naive CD4+ T cells from blood. The receptors come from a woman in her 30s in good health.

This clone showed up just a few times. The chain couples TRBV25-1 to TRBJ1-4; possibly TRBD1 for D (6 bases). The CDR3 is 15 residues long. V was clipped by 2 bases and J by 8 bases, with 15 bases between them. The germline CDR1 and CDR2 sequences are MGHDK and SYGVNS. The CDR3 DNA reads TGTGCCAGCAGTGAAAGGAGGGGGGGCCGAGAAAAACTGTTTTTT. Its translation is CASSERRGGREKLFF.

This rearrangement joins TRBV7-9 to TRBJ2-7; 9 nucleotides line up with TRBD1. J gave up 6 bases and V 5 bases, and 11 bases lay outside the gene matches. The CDR3 contains 15 residues. Germline-derived CDR1 and CDR2 are SEHNR and FQNEAQ (reference sequence). Written as DNA, the CDR3 is TGTGCCAGCAGCCCCAGGACAGGGGCGGTGCGCGAGCAGTACTTC. Its translation: CASSPRTGAVREQYF.

This clone was observed a few times. Other DNA sequences from this sample encode an identical CDR3 as well. The chain combines TRBV19 with TRBJ2-6; 7 positions match TRBD1. V was clipped by 3 bases and J by 3 bases; unmatched bases: 2. This CDR3 comprises 15 residues. Germline V lookup: CDR1 LNHDA, CDR2 SQIVND (reference sequence). The CDR3 DNA follows: TGTGCCAGTAGTATCGACAGGGTTGGGGCCAACGTCCTGACTTTC. Its protein product is CASSIDRVGANVLTF.

This clone was counted only a few times. The rearrangement uses TRBV28 and TRBJ1-4; D gene ambiguous. V was pared by 6 bases and J by 5 bases, with 10 bases between. CDR1 and CDR2 from the germline V gene are MDHEN and SYDVKM. The CDR3 contains 13 residues. The CDR3 here is CASRPQWNEKLFF. CDR3 in DNA: TGTGCCAGCAGACCCCAGTGGAATGAAAAACTGTTTTTT.

The genes are TRBV6-5 and TRBJ2-3; TRBD1 matches 9 bases. Looked up from germline, CDR1 is MNHEY and CDR2 is SVGAGI. This CDR3 has 15 amino acids. The V gene end was trimmed by 3 bases and the J gene end by 5 bases; junction bases not matched to a gene: 6. CDR3 region: CASSYFGQGIDTQYF. The DNA for the CDR3 is TGTGCCAGCAGTTATTTCGGACAGGGGATAGATACGCAGTATTTT.

This clone was detected only a few times. The chain is built from TRBV5-1 and TRBJ2-1; no reliable D call. Trimming removed 4 bases from V and 0 bases from J, with 14 bases in between. Germline V gene sequence: CDR1 SGHRS, CDR2 YFSETQ. The CDR3 is made up of 16 amino acids. CDR3 bases: TGCGCCAGCAGCCCCTTCCGCCCTAGCTCCTACAATGAGCAGTTCTTC. Translated, it gives CASSPFRPSSYNEQFF.

This clone has only a few counts. The V call is TRBV5-6, the J call TRBJ2-5, with D maybe TRBD2 (5 bases). Germline V gene data show CDR1 as SGHDT and CDR2 as YYEEEE. This CDR3 has 15 amino acids. Trimming took 0 bases from V and 4 from J, leaving 13 bases between them. DNA for the CDR3: TGTGCCAGCAGCTTGGCAGGCAGCGGAGGAGAGACCCAGTACTTC. This gives the protein CASSLAGSGGETQYF. The full variable domain, rest sourced from reference TRBV5-6 and TRBJ2-5, is DAGVTQSPTHLIKTRGQQVTLRCSPKSGHDTVSWYQQALGQGPQFIFQYYEEEERQRGNFPDRFSGHQFPNYSSELNVNALLLGDSALYLCASSLAGSGGETQYFGPGTRLLVL.

Of note for this clone: Other nucleotide sequences from this sample produce the same CDR3. V and J are TRBV18 and TRBJ2-7; 8 bases are shared with TRBD1. J was trimmed by 3 bases and V by 3 bases; bases with no gene match: 1. Germline values: CDR1 KGHSH, CDR2 LQKENI. The CDR3 runs 13 residues. For the CDR3, the DNA is TGTGCCAGCTCACCGGGACAGGACTACGAGCAGTACTTC. Its translation is CASSPGQDYEQYF.

This clone turned up a few times. This chain joins TRBV7-3 and TRBJ2-3; TRBD1 aligns across 7 bases. The CDR3 is 15 residues long. After removal of 4 bases from V and 6 bases from J, the junction contained 10 bases not matched to a gene. From germline, CDR1 is SGHTA and CDR2 FQGTGA. The chain's CDR3 is CASSSLGTRGDTQYF. CDR3 nucleotide sequence: TGTGCCAGCAGCTCACTAGGGACCAGGGGGGATACGCAGTATTTT.

This clone was seen more than once but under ten times. The gene calls are TRBV4-1 and TRBJ2-5; D remains unclear. Germline CDR1 MGHRA, CDR2 YSYEKL. This CDR3 contains 13 residues. With 5 bases removed from V and 5 bases from J, the gap between germline ends came to 12 bases. CDR3 loop: CASSIVAGETQYF. The CDR3 bases are TGCGCCAGCAGCATAGTAGCTGGGGAGACCCAGTACTTC.

This clone showed up just a few times. CDR3 nucleotide sequence: TGTGCCAGCAGCTTTTTTAGCGGCTCCTACAATGAGCAGTTCTTC. Translating gives CASSFFSGSYNEQFF. V usage is TRBV5-4 and J usage is TRBJ2-1; possible D gene TRBD2, 6 bases. Germline CDR1 reads SGHNT; CDR2 reads YYREEE (reference sequence). Trimming left V 2 bases short and J 0 bases short, with 9 bases between. The CDR3 is 15 residues long. Together with reference TRBV5-4 and TRBJ2-1, the CDR3 gives the full variable domain: ETGVTQSPTHLIKTRGQQVTLRCSSQSGHNTVSWYQQALGQGPQFIFQYYREEENGRGNFPPRFSGLQFPNYSSELNVNALELDDSALYLCASSFFSGSYNEQFFGPGTRLTVL.

This clone was recorded a few times. CDR3 bases: TGTGCCAGCAGTCGGTGGGACAGGAGCACCGGGGAGCTGTTTTTT. Protein product: CASSRWDRSTGELFF. The rearrangement joins TRBV27 to TRBJ2-2; 8 bases match TRBD1. Trimming took 5 bases from V and 4 from J; bases not matched to a gene: 6. Germline V gene sequence: CDR1 MNHEY, CDR2 SMNVEV (reference sequence). CDR3 length: 15 amino acids.

The chain employs TRBV29-1 and TRBJ2-6; D remains ambiguous. Germline CDR1 is SQVTM and CDR2 is ANQGSEA. This CDR3 has 14 amino acids. Trimming took 6 bases from V and 0 from J, leaving 9 bases between them. CDR3 sequence reads: CSVSPTSGANVLTF. The CDR3 nucleotides are TGCAGCGTAAGCCCTACCTCTGGGGCCAACGTCCTGACTTTC.

The chain joins TRBV7-3 to TRBJ2-6; a possible D gene is TRBD2 (5 bases). Trimming took off 8 bases at V and 2 bases at J, with 10 bases between the two ends. The CDR3 covers 14 residues. CDR1 and CDR2 (germline): SGHTA, FQGTGA. The CDR3 bases are TGTGCCAGCGGGAGTGGTGCTGGGGCCAACGTCCTGACTTTC. Protein product: CASGSGAGANVLTF.

This clone occurred a few times. The genes are TRBV19 and TRBJ2-5; possibly TRBD2 for D (5 bases). V was clipped by 6 bases and J by 1 base, with 12 bases between them. The CDR3 has 14 residues. CDR1 is LNHDA and CDR2 is SQIVND in the germline V gene (reference sequence). The CDR3 sequence is CASSPAGGQETQYF. CDR3 DNA sequence: TGTGCCAGTAGCCCCGCGGGCGGCCAAGAGACCCAGTACTTC.

This chain uses TRBV5-4 with TRBJ2-5, with a tentative D call TRBD2 (5 bases). V was pared by 9 bases and J by 5 bases, with 20 bases between. CDR1 and CDR2 (germline): SGHNT, YYREEE (reference sequence). CDR3 length equals 14 residues. CDR3 protein: CANTRESSQETQYF. CDR3 nucleotide sequence: TGTGCCAACACAAGGGAGAGTAGCCAGGAGACCCAGTACTTC.